This T cell receptor (beta chain) derives from a study of post-analysis software for immune sequencing data. The overall study: Relapsing-remitting, secondary progressive and progressive-relapsing multiple sclerosis were all included among the disease courses.

Per the germline V gene, CDR1 is MGHRA and CDR2 is YSYEKL. This CDR3 is built from 15 residues. Trimming removed 0 bases from V and 4 bases from J, with 9 bases in between. Every TCR beta cDNA library bore unique molecular identifiers. From the PCR reads, TCRdb called clonotypes with MiXCR, one entry per CDR3 protein. This sample has about 560,000 distinct CDR3 sequences, with 40% to 50% found just once. Study results and caveats: F measure clustering grouped samples strongly by preparation batch. Higher frequency in patients than in controls was seen for about five TRBV segments, with TRBV5-6, TRBV5-1 and TRBV20-1 among them.

On this clonotype itself: Its antigen is not identified.

The sequenced material came from blood. The TCR comes from a girl aged 10 to 17 with multiple sclerosis. V gene TRBV4-1 combines with J gene TRBJ1-4, with D hard to call. The CDR3 coding sequence is TGCGCCAGCAGCCAAGATCCCCAGGTTAATGAAAAACTGTTTTTT. Protein product: CASSQDPQVNEKLFF.